A single sample gave rise to the 20 T cell receptor beta chains below, sequenced in a study of sequential checkpoint blockade in melanoma. TCRdb keeps only in-frame clones here, not all; method: immunoSEQ multiplex PCR. The table lists 8,500 to 13,000 clones, about two thirds of them singletons. The treatment is: randomized to nivolumab then ipilimumab (arm A) or the reverse (arm B). Sequenced here: CD8+ T cells sorted from blood (inferred from file names), sampled from a patient given nivolumab and ipilimumab in sequence. These receptors all stem from a human donor with melanoma.

This rearrangement joins TRBV7-2 to TRBJ1-2; no reliable D call. Trimming left V 1 base short and J 3 bases short, with 15 bases between. This CDR3 spans 16 amino acids. In germline, CDR1 is SGHTA, CDR2 FQGNSA. Here the CDR3 reads CASSLELSDGDYGYTF. The CDR3, as DNA: TGTGCCAGCAGCTTAGAGTTATCGGACGGGGACTATGGCTACACCTTC.

This chain connects TRBV7-9 to TRBJ2-7, with 7 nucleotides matching TRBD2. Germline CDR1 and CDR2: SEHNR and FQNEAQ (reference sequence). CDR3 length: 13 residues. The V and J ends lost 3 bases and 3 bases, in that order; junction bases with no gene match: 2. Here the CDR3 DNA reads TGTGCCAGCAGCTTGCGGGGGAACTACGAGCAGTACTTC. Its protein is CASSLRGNYEQYF.

V usage is TRBV2 and J usage is TRBJ1-2, with 7 bases identical to TRBD1. The ends lost 7 bases at V and 0 bases at J; junction bases unmatched: 5. Looked up from germline, CDR1 is SNHLY and CDR2 is FYNNEI. This CDR3 spans 14 amino acids. The CDR3 loop reads CASTQGQTNYGYTF. CDR3 nucleotide sequence: TGTGCCAGCACCCAGGGACAGACTAACTATGGCTACACCTTC.

V is TRBV30 and J is TRBJ2-4, with 8 bases that match TRBD1. The V and J ends lost 3 bases and 0 bases, in that order; junction bases with no gene match: 10. The CDR3 loop spans 17 amino acids. CDR1 and CDR2 (germline): GTSNPN, SVGIG (reference sequence). This CDR3 reads CAWSPRQGLTAKNIQYF. CDR3 bases: TGTGCCTGGAGCCCGAGACAGGGGCTAACAGCCAAAAACATTCAGTACTTC. The variable domain in full, with the rest retrieved from reference TRBV30 and TRBJ2-4, is SQTIHQWPATLVQPVGSPLSLECTVEGTSNPNLYWYRQAAGRGLQLLFYSVGIGQISSEVPQNLSASRPQDRQFILSSKKLLLSDSGFYLCAWSPRQGLTAKNIQYFGAGTRLSVL.

This clone was picked up a small number of times. The chain links TRBV15 to TRBJ1-3; D unclear. The CDR3 totals 15 residues. Trimming took 0 bases from V and 0 from J, leaving 6 bases between them. Germline loops: CDR1 LNHNV, CDR2 YYDKDF (reference sequence). The CDR3 DNA reads as TGTGCCACCAGCAGAGATCGAGGCTCTGGAAACACCATATATTTT. Its translation: CATSRDRGSGNTIYF.

The chain couples TRBV9 to TRBJ2-3; D is possibly TRBD2 (5 bases). The V end was cut by 0 bases, the J end by 0 bases, with 11 bases between. CDR3 length equals 16 residues. Germline V gene data show CDR1 as SGDLS and CDR2 as YYNGEE. Here the CDR3 reads CASSVGGSFSTDTQYF. The CDR3 nucleotides read TGTGCCAGCAGCGTAGGTGGGAGCTTCAGCACAGATACGCAGTATTTT.

This clone was picked up a small number of times. It is likely a read error: a sequence one base away is far more abundant. This sample also contains other DNA sequences that code for the same CDR3. This chain uses TRBV7-8 with TRBJ2-7; 10 nucleotides match TRBD1. Trimming cost V 5 bases and J 4 bases; bases outside gene matches: 8. Germline-derived CDR1 and CDR2 are SGHVS and FQNEAQ. This CDR3 has 15 amino acids. The CDR3 DNA sequence: TGTGCCAGCAGCCCTGGACAGGGGGAAGGGTACGAGCAGTACTTC. This gives the protein CASSPGQGEGYEQYF.

This CDR3 reads CASSFRQGRANEQFF. The CDR3 bases are TGCGCCAGCAGCTTTAGGCAGGGGAGAGCGAATGAGCAGTTCTTC. The chain recombines TRBV5-1 with TRBJ2-1, with TRBD1 as a possible D gene (6 bases). The germline gives CDR1 SGHRS, CDR2 YFSETQ. The CDR3 is 15 amino acids. The V end lost 2 bases, the J end lost 7 bases, and 16 bases lay between the germline ends.

This sequence joins TRBV13 and TRBJ1-3, with D perhaps TRBD1 (6 bases). Germline V gene lookup returns CDR1 PRHDT and CDR2 FYEKMQ (reference sequence). The CDR3 has 17 amino acids. With 1 base removed from V and 0 bases from J, the gap between germline ends came to 13 bases. CDR3 residues: CASSLEVGHNSGNTIYF. CDR3 sequence (DNA): TGTGCCAGCAGCTTAGAAGTGGGACATAACTCTGGAAACACCATATATTTT.

The chain is built from TRBV27 and TRBJ2-7; the match to TRBD1 covers 9 bases. The CDR3 totals 16 residues. The J segment lost 5 bases and the V segment lost 0 bases, leaving 8 bases of the junction unmatched. CDR1 is MNHEY, CDR2 SMNVEV, per germline (reference sequence). The CDR3 nucleotides are TGTGCCAGCAGTTTATCCCCCGGGACAGGGAACCACGAGCAGTACTTC. Translated: CASSLSPGTGNHEQYF.

The rearrangement joins TRBV7-8 to TRBJ2-4, with TRBD1 matching over 7 bases. The CDR3 runs to 13 residues. Losses at the gene ends were 6 bases for V and 8 bases for J; bases not matched to a gene: 7. Germline V gene sequence: CDR1 SGHVS, CDR2 FQNEAQ. This CDR3 is CASSRDRADIQYF. CDR3 bases: TGTGCCAGCAGTCGGGACAGAGCAGACATTCAGTACTTC.

This clone occurred a few times. The same CDR3 can be traced to other DNA sequences in this sample. The chain uses TRBV6-5 and TRBJ1-1; no clear D. The germline V and J ends were trimmed by 0 bases and 0 bases, with 8 bases remaining between them. The CDR3 spans 15 residues. Germline CDR1 MNHEY, CDR2 SVGAGI. The CDR3 here is CASSYSPGLNTEAFF. Written as DNA, the CDR3 is TGTGCCAGCAGTTACTCGCCGGGGTTGAACACTGAAGCTTTCTTT.

A single count supports this clone. J is TRBJ2-2 and V is TRBV7-6; maybe TRBD2 (6 bases). The CDR3 has 15 amino acids. CDR1 is SGHVS and CDR2 is FNYEAQ in the germline V gene. Trimming took 6 bases from V and 0 from J, leaving 11 bases between them. The CDR3 loop is CASRAGSANTGELFF. The DNA of the CDR3 is TGTGCCAGCAGGGCGGGATCGGCGAACACCGGGGAGCTGTTTTTT.

The rearrangement joins TRBV7-8 to TRBJ2-1; 10 nucleotides match TRBD2. The V segment lost 2 bases and the J segment 10 bases; nucleotides outside the gene matches: 2. The germline V gene encodes CDR1 SGHVS and CDR2 FQNEAQ. This CDR3 spans 13 amino acids. The CDR3 region is CASSLSGRGEQFF. In DNA form, the CDR3 reads TGTGCCAGCAGCTTAAGCGGGAGGGGAGAGCAGTTCTTC.

V and J are TRBV6-5 and TRBJ2-3; TRBD2 aligns across 8 bases. The CDR3 loop spans 15 amino acids. Germline V gene lookup returns CDR1 MNHEY and CDR2 SVGAGI. Trimming removed 7 bases from V and 0 bases from J; junction bases left unmatched: 6. CDR3 sequence: CASTESSGSTDTQYF. The CDR3 region has the DNA TGTGCCAGCACCGAGTCTAGCGGGAGCACAGATACGCAGTATTTT.

This clone was recorded only once. The V and J genes are TRBV10-1 and TRBJ2-2, with TRBD2 identical over 14 bases. The CDR3 has 16 amino acids. The junction had 11 bases not matched to a gene; V was cut back by 8 bases and J by 9 bases. Looked up from germline, CDR1 is WNHNN and CDR2 is SYGVQD (reference sequence). The CDR3 region has the DNA TGCGCCAGCTCTGGCGGGACTAGCGGGAGAGGCCGGGAGCTGTTTTTT. Translation gives CASSGGTSGRGRELFF.

This clone was picked up one time. The J gene is TRBJ1-2, the V gene TRBV28; 7 nucleotides align to TRBD1. J was trimmed by 5 bases and V by 4 bases; bases with no gene match: 19. Germline V gives CDR1 MDHEN, CDR2 SYDVKM. The CDR3 is 18 residues long. The CDR3 sequence: CASSSRDSVRDKGYGYTF. CDR3 DNA sequence: TGTGCCAGCAGTTCCCGGGACAGTGTGAGGGATAAGGGATATGGCTACACCTTC.

J is TRBJ1-2 and V is TRBV7-2; D is unresolved. Trimming took 5 bases from V and 4 from J, leaving 8 bases between them. Germline CDR1 and CDR2: SGHTA and FQGNSA. The CDR3 extends over 12 amino acids. The CDR3 nucleotides are TGTGCCAGCAGCCCCACTCGCTATGGCTACACCTTC. It is translated as CASSPTRYGYTF.

This clone came up a few times. The V gene is TRBV4-2, the J gene TRBJ2-7, with TRBD2 matching over 9 bases. V gave up 0 bases and J gave up 3 bases; unmatched junction bases: 3. The CDR3 totals 15 residues. Germline lookup yields CDR1 LGHNA and CDR2 YNFKEQ. The CDR3 sequence is CASSQEAGGHYEQYF. As DNA, the CDR3 is TGTGCCAGCAGCCAAGAGGCGGGGGGGCACTACGAGCAGTACTTC.

A few counts support this clone. This chain uses TRBV7-9 with TRBJ2-3; TRBD1 matches at 8 bases. The CDR3 length is 19 residues. Germline loops: CDR1 SEHNR, CDR2 FQNEAQ (reference sequence). V lost 2 bases and J lost 0; bases outside the gene matches: 13. CDR3: CASSLPIRQGAGSTDTQYF. CDR3 sequence (DNA): TGTGCCAGCAGCTTACCGATACGCCAGGGGGCGGGCAGCACAGATACGCAGTATTTT.